Presented here are 10 T cell receptor beta chains from one specimen sequenced in a study of beta chain features in type 1 diabetes. The authors reverse transcribed all of the isolated RNA, so sequencing captured expressed TCRB transcripts. Clones were read by immunoSEQ multiplex PCR, and TCRdb kept only the in-frame ones, dropping some. Here the sample spans more than 350,000 clones, more than 9.5% being singletons. Sequences were obtained from naive CD4+ T cells from blood. The receptors stem from a woman in her late teens or twenties in good health.

In this sample, this clone turned up a few times. The chain recombines TRBV7-3 with TRBJ2-1; 10 bases match TRBD2. The CDR3 runs 15 residues. Per the germline V gene, CDR1 is SGHTA and CDR2 is FQGTGA. Germline trimming cut 4 bases from V and 6 bases from J; bases unmatched to any gene: 6. The CDR3 DNA sequence: TGTGCCAGCAGCTCCGGACTAGCGGCGATCAATGAGCAGTTCTTC. It is translated as CASSSGLAAINEQFF.

This chain links TRBV7-9 with TRBJ1-6, with no clear D. The CDR3 loop spans 12 amino acids. V lost 0 bases and J lost 8, with 2 bases in between. CDR1 is SEHNR and CDR2 is FQNEAQ in the germline V gene (reference sequence). The CDR3 nucleotides read TGTGCCAGCAGCTTAGCGTATTCACCCCTCCACTTT. It encodes CASSLAYSPLHF.

The V gene is TRBV7-2, the J gene TRBJ1-2; unclear D gene. This CDR3 is 12 amino acids long. V was clipped by 1 base and J by 5 bases, with 5 bases between them. The germline V gene has CDR1 SGHTA and CDR2 FQGNSA. The CDR3 DNA reads TGTGCCAGCAGCTTAGACCATTATGGCTACACCTTC. Protein sequence: CASSLDHYGYTF.

This clone was seen more than once but under ten times. The chain uses TRBV7-2 and TRBJ1-2, with a tentative D call TRBD1 (5 bases). The CDR3 loop spans 15 amino acids. With 0 bases removed from V and 2 bases from J, the gap between germline ends came to 10 bases. Germline V gene sequence: CDR1 SGHTA, CDR2 FQGNSA. The CDR3 spells CASSLAPGLNYGYTF. CDR3 DNA sequence: TGTGCCAGCAGCTTAGCCCCAGGGTTAAACTATGGCTACACCTTC.

This clone has more than one count but fewer than ten. This chain links TRBV27 with TRBJ1-2; TRBD1 aligns across 8 bases. Germline V gene sequence: CDR1 MNHEY, CDR2 SMNVEV (reference sequence). This CDR3 has 14 residues. V lost 5 bases, J lost 5 bases, and 7 bases stayed unmatched. Here the CDR3 reads CASSTDRGLYGYTF. CDR3 sequence (DNA): TGTGCCAGCAGTACCGACAGGGGCCTTTATGGCTACACCTTC.

This clone appeared a few times. The chain combines TRBV15 with TRBJ2-3, with 7 bases matching TRBD1. The V gene's germline CDR1 is LNHNV and CDR2 YYDKDF (reference sequence). V was pared by 6 bases and J by 2 bases, with 5 bases of the junction left unmatched. The length of the CDR3 is 14 residues. This CDR3 is CATRYQGVTDTQYF. The CDR3 DNA follows: TGTGCCACCAGATACCAGGGGGTCACAGATACGCAGTATTTT. Full variable domain (remainder filled in from reference TRBV15 and TRBJ2-3): DAMVIQNPRYQVTQFGKPVTLSCSQTLNHNVMYWYQQKSSQAPKLLFHYYDKDFNNEADTPDNFQSRRPNTSFCFLDIRSPGLGDTAMYLCATRYQGVTDTQYFGPGTRLTVL.

Here the CDR3 reads CASSAYPGQMNTEAFF. The DNA for the CDR3 is TGTGCCAGCAGTGCGTACCCGGGACAGATGAACACTGAAGCTTTCTTT. The V and J genes are TRBV6-1 and TRBJ1-1; 7 positions match TRBD1. V was pared by 4 bases and J by 0 bases, with 8 bases of the junction left unmatched. There are 16 residues in the CDR3. Germline CDR1 reads MNHNS; CDR2 reads SASEGT.

This clone occurred a few times. The J gene is TRBJ2-7, the V gene TRBV28; 9 bases are shared with TRBD1. Per germline, CDR1 MDHEN and CDR2 SYDVKM. J was trimmed by 6 bases and V by 4 bases; bases with no gene match: 7. This CDR3 has 14 amino acids. The CDR3 spells CASSSSGTGIEQYV. DNA for the CDR3: TGTGCCAGCAGTTCATCCGGGACAGGGATCGAGCAGTACGTC.

This clone was seen more than once but under ten times. V is TRBV30 and J is TRBJ1-5; a weak D match, TRBD1 (6 bases). CDR1 and CDR2 from the germline V gene are GTSNPN and SVGIG (reference sequence). The CDR3 has 13 residues. V was cut by 3 bases and J by 9 bases, with 15 bases left in between. CDR3 nucleotide sequence: TGTGCCTGGAGGCCCGAGGGGGGACGGCCCCAGCATTTT. As protein: CAWRPEGGRPQHF. Full variable domain (remainder filled in from reference TRBV30 and TRBJ1-5): SQTIHQWPATLVQPVGSPLSLECTVEGTSNPNLYWYRQAAGRGLQLLFYSVGIGQISSEVPQNLSASRPQDRQFILSSKKLLLSDSGFYLCAWRPEGGRPQHFGDGTRLSIL.

This clone was seen only a few times. The rearrangement joins TRBV2 to TRBJ1-5, with TRBD1 as a possible D gene (5 bases). The CDR3 length is 13 residues. The germline V gene encodes CDR1 SNHLY and CDR2 FYNNEI. Trimming removed 8 bases from V and 7 bases from J, with 15 bases in between. The CDR3 coding sequence is TGTGCCAGCGGCCGGGACGGCCTGCAGCCCCAGCATTTT. It codes for CASGRDGLQPQHF.